A single sample gave rise to the 28 T cell receptor beta chains below, sequenced in a study of human thymus T cells. The source of the thymus tissue was resections taken during corrective heart surgery. The assay was immunoSEQ multiplex PCR, and TCRdb's table has in-frame clones only and misses some. The sample lists roughly 120,000 clones; 90% to 95% were seen once. The sample taken for sequencing was thymus tissue. Every receptor here comes from a boy under three years old with a congenital heart defect but otherwise immunologically healthy.

On this clone: The junction and the germline gene differ at one end; a read error may be behind it. The chain has TRBV28 and TRBJ2-7; D gene uncertain. The CDR3 loop spans 13 amino acids. Looked up from germline, CDR1 is MDHEN and CDR2 is SYDVKM. The CDR3 DNA sequence: TGTGCCAGCAGCCCCGACTCATTCTACGCGCAGTACTTC. Protein product: CASSPDSFYAQYF.

This rearrangement joins TRBV7-2 to TRBJ2-7; D might be TRBD2 (5 bases). With 5 bases removed from V and 1 base from J, the gap between germline ends came to 12 bases. Germline V gene sequence: CDR1 SGHTA, CDR2 FQGNSA. The CDR3 has 14 amino acids. This chain's CDR3 is CASSNVLASYEQYF. CDR3 in DNA: TGTGCCAGCAGCAACGTGCTAGCATCCTACGAGCAGTACTTC.

V gene TRBV5-8 combines with J gene TRBJ1-6; D remains unclear. Germline V gene lookup returns CDR1 SGHTS and CDR2 YDEGEE. Trimming took 0 bases from V and 5 from J, leaving 9 bases between them. The CDR3 loop spans 15 amino acids. The CDR3 is CASSLVGRNNSPLHF. Here the CDR3 DNA reads TGTGCCAGCAGCTTGGTAGGACGCAATAATTCACCCCTCCACTTT.

The V call is TRBV2, the J call TRBJ1-2, with 9 bases fitting TRBD1. J gave up 2 bases and V 6 bases, and 10 bases lay outside the gene matches. Germline V gene sequence: CDR1 SNHLY, CDR2 FYNNEI. The CDR3 consists of 16 residues. CDR3 in amino acids: CASRRNRDRVNYGYTF. CDR3 nucleotide sequence: TGTGCCAGCAGGCGCAACCGGGACAGGGTAAACTATGGCTACACCTTC.

The rearrangement uses TRBV5-6 and TRBJ2-5; D not certain. V dropped 0 bases and J dropped 3 bases, with 6 bases sitting between them. The germline V gene encodes CDR1 SGHDT and CDR2 YYEEEE. The length of the CDR3 is 13 residues. CDR3 coding DNA: TGTGCCAGCAGCTTGGTACTTAAAGAGACCCAGTACTTC. Protein: CASSLVLKETQYF.

The chain links TRBV9 to TRBJ2-1; D gene ambiguous. The V end lost 0 bases, the J end lost 6 bases, and 4 bases lay between the germline ends. The CDR3 totals 12 residues. Germline V lookup: CDR1 SGDLS, CDR2 YYNGEE. The CDR3 DNA reads TGTGCCAGCAGCGTAGGTCTCAATGAGCAGTTCTTC. Translation gives CASSVGLNEQFF.

The rearrangement joins TRBV9 to TRBJ2-3; 8 bases are a match to TRBD1. The germline V gene has CDR1 SGDLS and CDR2 YYNGEE. After removal of 2 bases from V and 4 bases from J, the junction contained 6 bases not matched to a gene. The CDR3 has 15 residues. The CDR3 loop reads CASSVRTGLADTQYF. The CDR3 nucleotides read TGTGCCAGCAGCGTGAGGACAGGGTTGGCAGATACGCAGTATTTT.

The chain couples TRBV5-1 to TRBJ1-6; the match to TRBD1 covers 7 bases. The V segment lost 0 bases and the J segment 0 bases; nucleotides outside the gene matches: 6. This CDR3 has 18 amino acids. The germline CDR1 and CDR2 sequences are SGHRS and YFSETQ. The CDR3 loop is CASSLGDSLRSYNSPLHF. CDR3 DNA: TGCGCCAGCAGCTTGGGGGACAGCCTACGCTCCTATAATTCACCCCTCCACTTT.

The CDR3 region has the DNA TGTGCCAGCAGCCAAGATGTGGCAGATACGCAGTATTTT. This encodes CASSQDVADTQYF. The V call is TRBV14, the J call TRBJ2-3; D unclear. The V end was cut by 0 bases, the J end by 4 bases, with 5 bases between. The CDR3 contains 13 residues. Looked up from germline, CDR1 is SGHDN and CDR2 is FVKESK. Filled out from reference TRBV14 and TRBJ2-3, the complete variable domain reads EAGVTQFPSHSVIEKGQTVTLRCDPISGHDNLYWYRRVMGKEIKFLLHFVKESKQDESGMPNNRFLAERTGGTYSTLKVQPAELEDSGVYFCASSQDVADTQYFGPGTRLTVL.

The rearrangement joins TRBV6-1 to TRBJ2-5; maybe TRBD1 (6 bases). Looked up from germline, CDR1 is MNHNS and CDR2 is SASEGT. The V end was cut by 10 bases, the J end by 5 bases, with 11 bases between. This CDR3 is 11 amino acids long. Here the CDR3 reads CATYREETQYF. The CDR3 DNA follows: TGTGCCACCTACAGGGAGGAGACCCAGTACTTC.

The chain is built from TRBV19 and TRBJ2-3, with 7 bases lining up with TRBD2. The germline CDR1 and CDR2 sequences are LNHDA and SQIVND (reference sequence). The CDR3 has 15 amino acids. The V and J ends lost 7 bases and 2 bases, in that order; junction bases with no gene match: 9. The DNA for the CDR3 is TGTGCCAGTAAACCTATGGGGGGGTACACAGATACGCAGTATTTT. It translates to CASKPMGGYTDTQYF.

The V call is TRBV7-8, the J call TRBJ1-1; D not certain. The CDR3 is 11 amino acids. V was clipped by 1 base and J by 11 bases, with 8 bases between them. Germline CDR1 SGHVS, CDR2 FQNEAQ. CDR3 amino acids: CASSLGRRAFF. CDR3 in DNA: TGTGCCAGCAGCTTAGGTAGGCGGGCTTTCTTT.

The chain is built from TRBV5-1 and TRBJ2-3; 8 nucleotides align to TRBD1. The junction had 9 bases not matched to a gene; V was cut back by 7 bases and J by 5 bases. The CDR3 totals 14 residues. Germline CDR1 and CDR2: SGHRS and YFSETQ. The CDR3 protein is CASFPGGGIDTQYF. In nucleotides, the CDR3 is TGCGCCAGCTTTCCAGGGGGCGGGATAGATACGCAGTATTTT.

The chain has TRBV12-5 and TRBJ2-1; D is unclear. Per the germline V gene, CDR1 is LGHNT and CDR2 is FRNRAP. The CDR3 length is 15 residues. Trimming pared 0 bases from V and 2 bases from J, leaving 8 bases between. The CDR3 is CASGLVAVPYNEQFF. Written as DNA, the CDR3 is TGTGCTAGTGGTTTGGTGGCAGTTCCCTACAATGAGCAGTTCTTC.

The V and J genes are TRBV19 and TRBJ2-5, with TRBD2 identical over 10 bases. The CDR3 runs to 13 residues. The trim removed 6 bases at V and 4 bases at J, leaving 2 bases unmatched. CDR1 and CDR2 (germline): LNHDA, SQIVND (reference sequence). CDR3 protein: CASRSGGAETQYF. CDR3 nucleotide sequence: TGTGCCAGTAGAAGCGGGGGGGCAGAGACCCAGTACTTC.

The chain is built from TRBV5-1 and TRBJ2-1; D not resolved. The germline V gene has CDR1 SGHRS and CDR2 YFSETQ. The germline V and J ends were trimmed by 0 bases and 4 bases, with 5 bases remaining between them. This CDR3 contains 13 residues. CDR3 DNA sequence: TGCGCCAGCAGCTTGGTTAATTACAATGAGCAGTTCTTC. It codes for CASSLVNYNEQFF.

V is TRBV29-1 and J is TRBJ1-2, with 7 bases fitting TRBD1. Unmatched junction bases numbered 4, after V lost 2 bases and J lost 7 bases. The CDR3 covers 12 residues. CDR1 is SQVTM and CDR2 is ANQGSEA in the germline V gene. CDR3: CSVEWDRSGYTF. CDR3 DNA sequence: TGCAGCGTTGAATGGGACAGATCTGGCTACACCTTC.

The chain carries TRBV28 and TRBJ1-2; D gene ambiguous. Germline V gene data show CDR1 as MDHEN and CDR2 as SYDVKM. Trimming took off 8 bases at V and 4 bases at J, with 17 bases between the two ends. The CDR3 length is 14 residues. DNA for the CDR3: TGTGCCAGCGGGTGGACCATACAGTCCTATGGCTACACCTTC. It translates to CASGWTIQSYGYTF.

The chain employs TRBV10-3 and TRBJ2-1, with D perhaps TRBD2 (5 bases). The CDR3 covers 15 residues. V was shortened by 5 bases and J by 2 bases, with 13 bases between the two germline ends. Looked up from germline, CDR1 is ENHRY and CDR2 is SYGVKD. The CDR3 nucleotides are TGTGCCATCAGTCCGCCGCCCGGGACCTACAATGAGCAGTTCTTC. This translates into CAISPPPGTYNEQFF.

The chain couples TRBV13 to TRBJ1-5; D gene ambiguous. The CDR3 is 15 amino acids. The V gene's germline CDR1 is PRHDT and CDR2 FYEKMQ (reference sequence). V was cut by 3 bases and J by 0 bases, with 9 bases left in between. The CDR3 region is CASSFGPNSNQPQHF. The CDR3 region has the DNA TGTGCCAGCAGCTTCGGCCCCAATAGCAATCAGCCCCAGCATTTT.

The V and J genes are TRBV4-1 and TRBJ1-2; 7 nucleotides agree with TRBD1. Germline trimming cut 0 bases from V and 0 bases from J; bases unmatched to any gene: 13. Looked up from germline, CDR1 is MGHRA and CDR2 is YSYEKL. The CDR3 is 19 residues long. Here the CDR3 reads CASSQEEGDSPPSNYGYTF. In DNA, the CDR3 is TGCGCCAGCAGCCAAGAGGAAGGGGACAGCCCCCCTTCTAACTATGGCTACACCTTC.

The rearrangement joins TRBV4-2 to TRBJ1-2, with 7 bases that match TRBD1. Per the germline V gene, CDR1 is LGHNA and CDR2 is YNFKEQ. Trimming cost V 4 bases and J 0 bases; bases outside gene matches: 11. CDR3 length: 17 amino acids. The CDR3: CASSPHLGQGANYGYTF. The CDR3, as DNA: TGTGCCAGCAGCCCCCACCTGGGGCAGGGGGCTAACTATGGCTACACCTTC.

This clone was counted a single time. V usage is TRBV7-8 and J usage is TRBJ2-7; D is possibly TRBD1 (5 bases). The CDR3 length is 13 residues. Between the trimmed V and J ends, which lost 5 bases and 1 base, there was a span of 9 bases. Germline assignment: CDR1 SGHVS and CDR2 FQNEAQ. For the CDR3, the DNA is TGTGCCAGCAGCCCCCGACAGTCCTACGAGCAGTACTTC. Protein: CASSPRQSYEQYF.

The rearrangement links TRBV4-3 to TRBJ1-1, with TRBD1 identical over 11 bases. The V segment lost 4 bases and the J segment 0 bases; nucleotides outside the gene matches: 19. In germline, CDR1 is LGHNA, CDR2 YSLEER. The CDR3 contains 21 residues. The CDR3 DNA is TGCGCCAGCAGCCTGGACCGGGACAGGGGGGTTTGGGAGGATCTGAACACTGAAGCTTTCTTT. This gives the protein CASSLDRDRGVWEDLNTEAFF.

Here the CDR3 DNA reads TGTGCCAGCAGCTCCGATCCTAGCGGAAACACAGATACGCAGTATTTT. Its protein product is CASSSDPSGNTDTQYF. The J gene is TRBJ2-3, the V gene TRBV5-4; TRBD2 matches 7 bases. This CDR3 spans 16 amino acids. CDR1 is SGHNT, CDR2 YYREEE, per germline (reference sequence). With 3 bases clipped from V and 2 bases from J, the junction kept 9 bases outside the gene matches.

V usage is TRBV5-6 and J usage is TRBJ1-2, with no clear D. The V end lost 0 bases, the J end lost 8 bases, and 11 bases lay between the germline ends. Germline V gene data show CDR1 as SGHDT and CDR2 as YYEEEE. CDR3 length equals 13 residues. The CDR3 spells CASSLGTALGYTF. The CDR3 DNA reads TGTGCCAGCAGCTTGGGGACCGCCCTGGGCTACACCTTC.

This rearrangement joins TRBV28 to TRBJ2-2, with a weak D call TRBD1 (6 bases). Looked up from germline, CDR1 is MDHEN and CDR2 is SYDVKM. CDR3 size: 16 residues. Trimming cost V 1 base and J 1 base, with 10 bases left between them. The CDR3 DNA reads as TGTGCCAGCAGTTTATCCGTAGGGGGGAACACCGGGGAGCTGTTTTTT. Translated: CASSLSVGGNTGELFF. Full variable domain (missing parts from reference TRBV28 and TRBJ2-2): DVKVTQSSRYLVKRTGEKVFLECVQDMDHENMFWYRQDPGLGLRLIYFSYDVKMKEKGDIPEGYSVSREKKERFSLILESASTNQTSMYLCASSLSVGGNTGELFFGEGSRLTVL.

This clone was counted a few times. The V gene is TRBV10-3, the J gene TRBJ1-1; no clear D gene. The CDR3 sequence is 15 residues long. Germline V gene data show CDR1 as ENHRY and CDR2 as SYGVKD. Deletions cut 3 bases from V and 1 base from J, with 12 bases between. This CDR3 reads CAISDGWEGNTEAFF. The CDR3 DNA reads TGTGCCATCAGTGATGGCTGGGAGGGGAACACTGAAGCTTTCTTT.